This T cell receptor beta chain derives from a study of T cells after yellow fever vaccination. Unmatched junction bases numbered 14, after V lost 6 bases and J lost 7 bases. This CDR3 is built from 16 residues. Template switching by 5'RACE produced TCR cDNA, adding a universal primer site and UMIs. TCRdb reprocessed the 5' RACE reads via MiXCR and lists one record per CDR3 protein. The sample consists of some 350,000 distinct CDR3 sequences, roughly 11% of them appearing once. This clonotype was counted a few times. Sequences were derived from PBMCs, sampled on the day of the first yellow fever vaccination. V is TRBV12-3 or TRBV12-4 and J is TRBJ2-1; 8 bases fit TRBD1. The sequence was obtained from a man between 18 and 29 years old who received the YFV17D yellow fever vaccine. Here the CDR3 DNA reads TGTGCCAGCAGAGGCCTCGGGACAGGCGATGGGAATGAGCAGTTCTTC. Protein: CASRGLGTGDGNEQFF.